This TCR beta chain is drawn from a study of early T cells in non-severe SARS-CoV-2 infection. Each cDNA molecule carried a unique molecular identifier. One entry per CDR3 protein results from TCRdb running MiXCR on the 5' RACE reads. This table holds 30,000 to 40,000 distinct CDR3 sequences, around 4% found once. Per the germline V gene, CDR1 is SGHNT and CDR2 is YENEEA. This CDR3 comprises 15 residues. Unmatched junction bases numbered 5, after V lost 2 bases and J lost 8 bases. In this sample, this clonotype turned up many times. Source material: whole blood. The source is an adult who was a healthcare worker with PCR-confirmed SARS-CoV-2 infection or an uninfected control (not recorded which). V and J are TRBV11-3 and TRBJ2-1; TRBD1 aligns across 11 bases. CDR3 sequence reads: CASSLFGQGADEQFF. The CDR3 coding sequence is TGTGCCAGCAGCTTATTCGGACAGGGGGCGGATGAGCAGTTCTTC. The variable domain in full, completed from reference TRBV11-3 and TRBJ2-1, reads EAGVVQSPRYKIIEKKQPVAFWCNPISGHNTLYWYLQNLGQGPELLIRYENEEAVDDSQLPKDRFSAERLKGVDSTLKIQPAELGDSAVYLCASSLFGQGADEQFFGPGTRLTVL.